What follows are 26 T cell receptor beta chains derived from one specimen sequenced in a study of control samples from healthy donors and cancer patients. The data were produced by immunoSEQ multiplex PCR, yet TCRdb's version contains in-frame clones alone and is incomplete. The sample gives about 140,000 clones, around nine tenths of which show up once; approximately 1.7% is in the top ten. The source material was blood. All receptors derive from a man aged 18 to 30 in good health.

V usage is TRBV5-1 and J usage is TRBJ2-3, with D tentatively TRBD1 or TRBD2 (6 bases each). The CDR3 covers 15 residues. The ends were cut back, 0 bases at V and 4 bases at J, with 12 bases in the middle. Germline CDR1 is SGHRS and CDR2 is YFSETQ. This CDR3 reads CASSLAIGGSDTQYF. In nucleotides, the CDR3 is TGCGCCAGCAGCTTGGCGATAGGGGGGTCAGATACGCAGTATTTT.

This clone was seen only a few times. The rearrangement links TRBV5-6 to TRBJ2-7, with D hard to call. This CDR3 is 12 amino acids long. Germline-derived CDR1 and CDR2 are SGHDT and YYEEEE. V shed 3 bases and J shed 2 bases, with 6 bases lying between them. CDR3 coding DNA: TGTGCCAGCAGCTCGCAACCCTACGAGCAGTACTTC. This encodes CASSSQPYEQYF.

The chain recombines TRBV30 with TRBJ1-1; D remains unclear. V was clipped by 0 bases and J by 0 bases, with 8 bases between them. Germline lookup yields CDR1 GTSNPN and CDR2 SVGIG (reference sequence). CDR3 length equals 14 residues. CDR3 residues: CAWSVRRVNTEAFF. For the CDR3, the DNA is TGTGCCTGGAGTGTTAGGCGGGTGAACACTGAAGCTTTCTTT.

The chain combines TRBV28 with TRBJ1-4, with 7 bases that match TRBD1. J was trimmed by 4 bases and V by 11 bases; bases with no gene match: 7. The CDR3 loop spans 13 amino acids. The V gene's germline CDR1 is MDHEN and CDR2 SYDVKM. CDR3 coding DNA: TGTGCCGTTCCGGGACAGAATAATGAAAAACTGTTTTTT. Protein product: CAVPGQNNEKLFF. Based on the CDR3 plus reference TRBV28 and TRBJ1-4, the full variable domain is DVKVTQSSRYLVKRTGEKVFLECVQDMDHENMFWYRQDPGLGLRLIYFSYDVKMKEKGDIPEGYSVSREKKERFSLILESASTNQTSMYLCAVPGQNNEKLFFGSGTQLSVL.

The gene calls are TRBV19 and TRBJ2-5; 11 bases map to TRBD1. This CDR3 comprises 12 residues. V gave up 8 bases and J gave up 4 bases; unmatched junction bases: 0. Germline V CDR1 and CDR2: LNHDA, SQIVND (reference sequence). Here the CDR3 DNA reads TGTGCCAGTGGGACAGGGGGAGAGACCCAGTACTTC. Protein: CASGTGGETQYF.

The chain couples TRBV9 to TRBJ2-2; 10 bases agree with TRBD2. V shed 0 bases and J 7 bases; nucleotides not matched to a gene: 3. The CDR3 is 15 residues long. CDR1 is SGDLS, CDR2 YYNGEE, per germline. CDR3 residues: CASSVASGGHGELFF. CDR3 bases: TGTGCCAGCAGCGTAGCTAGCGGGGGTCACGGGGAGCTGTTTTTT.

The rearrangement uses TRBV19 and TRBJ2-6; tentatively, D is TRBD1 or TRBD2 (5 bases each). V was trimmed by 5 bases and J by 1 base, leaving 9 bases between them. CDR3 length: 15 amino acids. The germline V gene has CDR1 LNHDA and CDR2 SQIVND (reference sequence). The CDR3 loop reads CASSGGGSGANVLTF. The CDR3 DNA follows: TGTGCCAGTAGTGGTGGGGGATCTGGGGCCAACGTCCTGACTTTC.

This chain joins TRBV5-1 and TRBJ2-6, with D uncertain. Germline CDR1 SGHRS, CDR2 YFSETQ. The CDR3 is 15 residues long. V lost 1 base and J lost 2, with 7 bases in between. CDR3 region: CASSLPLPGANVLTF. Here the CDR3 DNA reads TGCGCCAGCAGCTTGCCGCTTCCTGGGGCCAACGTCCTGACTTTC.

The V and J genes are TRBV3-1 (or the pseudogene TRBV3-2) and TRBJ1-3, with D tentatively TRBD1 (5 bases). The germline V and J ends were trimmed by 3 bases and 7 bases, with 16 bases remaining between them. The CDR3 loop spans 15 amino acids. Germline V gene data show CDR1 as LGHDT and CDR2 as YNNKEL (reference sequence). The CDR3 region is CASSQGPDNGNTIYF. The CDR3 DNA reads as TGTGCCAGCAGCCAGGGTCCGGACAATGGGAACACCATATATTTT.

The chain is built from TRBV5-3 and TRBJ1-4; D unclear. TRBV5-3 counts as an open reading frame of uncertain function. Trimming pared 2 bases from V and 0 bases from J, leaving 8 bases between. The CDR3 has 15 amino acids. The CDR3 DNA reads TGTGCCAGAAGCTTAAGGCTTGCAACTAATGAAAAACTGTTTTTT. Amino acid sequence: CARSLRLATNEKLFF.

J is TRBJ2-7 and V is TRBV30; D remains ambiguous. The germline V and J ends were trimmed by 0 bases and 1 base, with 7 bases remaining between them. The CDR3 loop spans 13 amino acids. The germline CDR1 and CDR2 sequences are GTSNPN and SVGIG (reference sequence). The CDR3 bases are TGTGCCTGGAGTGTAGGATTTTCCTACGAGCAGTACTTC. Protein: CAWSVGFSYEQYF.

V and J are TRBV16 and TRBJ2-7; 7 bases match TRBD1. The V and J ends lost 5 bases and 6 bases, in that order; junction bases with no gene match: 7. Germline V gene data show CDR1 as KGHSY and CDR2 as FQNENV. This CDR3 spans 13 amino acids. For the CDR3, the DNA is TGTGCCAGCAGCACCCGACAGGGCGGCGAGCAGTACTTC. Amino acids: CASSTRQGGEQYF.

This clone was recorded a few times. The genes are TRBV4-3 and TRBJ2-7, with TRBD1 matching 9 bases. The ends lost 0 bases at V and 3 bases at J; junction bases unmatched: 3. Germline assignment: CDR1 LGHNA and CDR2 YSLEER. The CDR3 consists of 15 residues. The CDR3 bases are TGCGCCAGCAGCCAAGAGGGACAGGGTTTCTACGAGCAGTACTTC. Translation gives CASSQEGQGFYEQYF.

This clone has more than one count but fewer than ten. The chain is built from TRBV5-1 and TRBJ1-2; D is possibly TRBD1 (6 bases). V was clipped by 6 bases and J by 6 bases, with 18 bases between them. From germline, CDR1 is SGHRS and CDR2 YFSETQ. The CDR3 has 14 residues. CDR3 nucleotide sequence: TGCGCCAGCACCATTACCGGGGGGCTTAATGGCTACACCTTC. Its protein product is CASTITGGLNGYTF.

CDR3 bases: TGTGCCAGCAGTGATTGGCGCCGGGAGCAGTACTTC. This gives the protein CASSDWRREQYF. The chain links TRBV2 to TRBJ2-7; D not resolved. Looked up from germline, CDR1 is SNHLY and CDR2 is FYNNEI. This CDR3 is 12 amino acids long. V lost 3 bases and J 7 bases, leaving 10 bases between the germline ends.

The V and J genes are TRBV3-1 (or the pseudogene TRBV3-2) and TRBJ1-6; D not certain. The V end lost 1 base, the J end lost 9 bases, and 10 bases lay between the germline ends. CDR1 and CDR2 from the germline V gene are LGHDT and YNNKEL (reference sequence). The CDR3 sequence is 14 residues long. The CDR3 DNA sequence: TGTGCCAGCAGCCAAGCACGGGGAACTTCACCCCTCCACTTT. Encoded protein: CASSQARGTSPLHF.

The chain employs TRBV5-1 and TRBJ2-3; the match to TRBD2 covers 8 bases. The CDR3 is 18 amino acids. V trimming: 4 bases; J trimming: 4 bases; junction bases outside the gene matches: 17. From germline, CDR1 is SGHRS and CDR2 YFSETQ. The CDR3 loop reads CASSSHSGPTGGADTQYF. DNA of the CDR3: TGCGCCAGCAGCAGCCATTCGGGACCTACGGGGGGGGCAGATACGCAGTATTTT.

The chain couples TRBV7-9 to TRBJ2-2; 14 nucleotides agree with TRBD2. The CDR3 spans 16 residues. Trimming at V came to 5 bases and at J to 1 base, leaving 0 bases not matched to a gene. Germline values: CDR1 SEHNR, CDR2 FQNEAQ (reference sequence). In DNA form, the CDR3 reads TGTGCCAGCAGCGGGACTAGCGGGGGGAACACCGGGGAGCTGTTTTTT. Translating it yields CASSGTSGGNTGELFF.

The CDR3 protein is CASRSDSLNTGELFF. The CDR3 DNA sequence: TGTGCCAGTAGATCGGACAGCCTGAACACCGGGGAGCTGTTTTTT. The chain combines TRBV19 with TRBJ2-2; D perhaps matches TRBD1 (6 bases). This CDR3 is built from 15 residues. V gave up 6 bases and J gave up 1 base, with 12 bases separating them. Germline-derived CDR1 and CDR2 are LNHDA and SQIVND (reference sequence).

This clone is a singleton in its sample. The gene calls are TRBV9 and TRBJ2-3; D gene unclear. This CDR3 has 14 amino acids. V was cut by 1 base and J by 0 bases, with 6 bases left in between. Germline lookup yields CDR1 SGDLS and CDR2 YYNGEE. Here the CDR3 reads CASSVWDSTDTQYF. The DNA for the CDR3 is TGTGCCAGCAGCGTATGGGATAGCACAGATACGCAGTATTTT.

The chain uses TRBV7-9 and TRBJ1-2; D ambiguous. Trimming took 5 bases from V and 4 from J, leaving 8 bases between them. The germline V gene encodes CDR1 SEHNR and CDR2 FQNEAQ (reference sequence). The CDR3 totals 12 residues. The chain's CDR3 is CASSPIGYGYTF. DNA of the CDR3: TGTGCCAGCAGCCCCATTGGCTATGGCTACACCTTC.

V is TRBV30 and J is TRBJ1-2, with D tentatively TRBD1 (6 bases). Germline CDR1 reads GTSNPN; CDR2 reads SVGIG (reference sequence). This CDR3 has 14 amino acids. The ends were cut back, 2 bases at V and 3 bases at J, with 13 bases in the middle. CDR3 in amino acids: CAWSPHRDYYGYTF. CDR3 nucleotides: TGTGCCTGGAGTCCCCACAGGGACTACTATGGCTACACCTTC.

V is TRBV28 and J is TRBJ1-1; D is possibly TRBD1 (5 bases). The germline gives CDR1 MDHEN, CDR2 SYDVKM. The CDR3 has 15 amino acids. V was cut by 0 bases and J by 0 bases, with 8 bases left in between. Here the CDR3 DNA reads TGTGCCAGCAGTTTATGGGGGGTACTGAACACTGAAGCTTTCTTT. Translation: CASSLWGVLNTEAFF.

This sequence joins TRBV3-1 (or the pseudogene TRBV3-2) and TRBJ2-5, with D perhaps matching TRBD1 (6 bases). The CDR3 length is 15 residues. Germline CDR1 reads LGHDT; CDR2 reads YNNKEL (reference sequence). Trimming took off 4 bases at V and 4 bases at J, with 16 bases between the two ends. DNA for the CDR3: TGTGCCAGCAGCCCACACCCTGGGGGCGGAGAGACCCAGTACTTC. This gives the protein CASSPHPGGGETQYF.

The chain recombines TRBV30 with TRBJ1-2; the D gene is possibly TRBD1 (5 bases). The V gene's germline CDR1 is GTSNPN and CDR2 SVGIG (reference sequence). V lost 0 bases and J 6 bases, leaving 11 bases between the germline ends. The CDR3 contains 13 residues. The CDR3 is CAWSVLQDHGYTF. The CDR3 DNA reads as TGTGCCTGGAGTGTACTACAGGACCATGGCTACACCTTC.

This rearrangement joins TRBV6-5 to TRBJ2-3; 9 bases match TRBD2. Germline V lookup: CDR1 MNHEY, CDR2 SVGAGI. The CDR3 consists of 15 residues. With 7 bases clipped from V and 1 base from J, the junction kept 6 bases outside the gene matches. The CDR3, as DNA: TGTGCCAGCATTATTAGCGGGGGCCGCACAGATACGCAGTATTTT. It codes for CASIISGGRTDTQYF.